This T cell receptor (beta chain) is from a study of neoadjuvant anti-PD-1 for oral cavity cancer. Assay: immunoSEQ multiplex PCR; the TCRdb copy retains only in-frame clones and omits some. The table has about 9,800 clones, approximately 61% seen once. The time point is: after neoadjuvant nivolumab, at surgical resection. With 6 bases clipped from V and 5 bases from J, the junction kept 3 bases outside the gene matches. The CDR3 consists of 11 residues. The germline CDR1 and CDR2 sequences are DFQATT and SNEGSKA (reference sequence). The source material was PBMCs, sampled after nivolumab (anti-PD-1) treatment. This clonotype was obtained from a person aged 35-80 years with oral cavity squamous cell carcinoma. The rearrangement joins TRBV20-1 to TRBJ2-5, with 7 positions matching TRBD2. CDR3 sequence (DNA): TGCAGTGCGGCCGGGGGGGAGACCCAGTACTTC. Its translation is CSAAGGETQYF.